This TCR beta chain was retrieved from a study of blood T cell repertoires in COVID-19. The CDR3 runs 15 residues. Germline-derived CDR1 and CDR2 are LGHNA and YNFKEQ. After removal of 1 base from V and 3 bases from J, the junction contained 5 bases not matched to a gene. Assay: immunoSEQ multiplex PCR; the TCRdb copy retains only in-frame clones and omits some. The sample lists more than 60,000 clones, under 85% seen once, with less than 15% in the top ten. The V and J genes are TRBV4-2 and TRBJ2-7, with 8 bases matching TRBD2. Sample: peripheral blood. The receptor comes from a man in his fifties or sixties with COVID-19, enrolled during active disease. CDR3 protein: CASSQVGGGSYEQYF. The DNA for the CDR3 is TGTGCCAGCAGCCAAGTCGGGGGGGGGAGCTACGAGCAGTACTTC.